The sequence of this TCR beta chain was determined in a study of blood T cell repertoires in COVID-19. Overall study: The study drew acute and convalescent COVID-19 samples from the United States, Italy and Spain. Nucleic acid was either cDNA or gDNA, and it came from T cells, B-cell-depleted T cells, or PBMCs.

Germline values: CDR1 KGHSH, CDR2 LQKENI. The length of the CDR3 is 17 residues. V lost 3 bases to trimming and J lost 7 bases; unmatched junction nucleotides: 9. This table comes from immunoSEQ multiplex PCR, and its TCRdb copy is limited to in-frame clones, with some not included. The profile shows around 180,000 clones, 70% to 85% of them singletons. The chain employs TRBV18 and TRBJ2-1; TRBD2 agrees at 13 bases. The sequenced sample was peripheral blood. The source of this sequence is an elderly man with COVID-19, enrolled during active disease. The CDR3 loop is CASSPLWTSGGLNEQFF. The DNA of the CDR3 is TGTGCCAGCTCACCGTTATGGACTAGCGGGGGTCTTAATGAGCAGTTCTTC.